This TCR beta chain was profiled in a study of cytomegalovirus exposure and HLA in healthy donors. Ten or more counts support this clone. From germline, CDR1 is SGHRS and CDR2 YFSETQ. The CDR3 runs 15 residues. Trimming removed 3 bases from V and 5 bases from J, with 14 bases in between. Amplification used 60 Vbeta primers and 13 Jbeta primers. The assay was immunoSEQ multiplex PCR, and TCRdb's table has in-frame clones only and misses some. The sample includes around 120,000 clones, roughly 80% of them seen just once. The sample consisted of PBMCs. The chain employs TRBV5-1 and TRBJ2-2; perhaps TRBD2 as D (6 bases). The receptor was derived from a woman in her thirties or forties in good health and CMV-seronegative. The CDR3 sequence: CASSSLPRGTGELFF. The CDR3 coding sequence is TGCGCCAGCAGCTCCTTGCCACGGGGGACCGGGGAGCTGTTTTTT.